This is a list of T cell receptor beta chains from one sample in a study of T cells in Graves' hyperthyroidism and ophthalmopathy. One entry per CDR3 protein, called by TCRdb with MiXCR from the multiplex PCR reads. This sample has a few hundred thousand distinct CDR3 sequences; 35% to 55% occur once, and the top ten carry approximately 8.4%. Sequencing used peripheral blood or thyroid tissue (not recorded which). The receptor source for this set is a woman between 18 and 29 years old with Graves' hyperthyroidism. Each CDR3 is given with its conserved first and last residue. A D gene is named only where the DNA matches it firmly. Expanded clones are given a class, and other clones once, few, many or no size at all.

V	size	J	D	CDR3	DNA
TRBV5-1	.	TRBJ1-4	.	CASSLGGGGKLFF	TGCGCCAGCAGCTTGGGCGGGGGAGGAAAACTGTTTTTT
TRBV30	.	TRBJ1-5	TRBD1	CAWSVTGQVSNSNQPQHF	TGTGCCTGGAGTGTAACGGGACAGGTATCTAATAGCAATCAGCCCCAGCATTTT
TRBV7-9	.	TRBJ2-5	.	CASSFGGAQEAQYF	TGTGCCAGCAGCTTCGGGGGAGCCCAAGAGGCCCAGTACTTC
TRBV4-3	many	TRBJ2-7	.	CASSQFRSSSYEQYF	TGCGCCAGCAGCCAATTCCGGTCTAGCTCCTACGAGCAGTACTTC
TRBV7-2	.	TRBJ1-6	.	CASSPYGGREDSPLHF	TGTGCCAGCAGCCCATACGGGGGAAGAGAGGATTCACCCCTCCACTTT
TRBV2	once	TRBJ1-1	.	CASSVGTGTEAFF	TGTGCCAGCAGTGTCGGAACAGGCACTGAAGCTTTCTTT
TRBV7-8	.	TRBJ2-3	TRBD2	CASSLVLAGGPLVADTQYF	TGTGCCAGCAGCTTAGTGTTAGCGGGAGGGCCCCTTGTCGCAGATACGCAGTATTTT
TRBV9	many	TRBJ2-5	.	CASSGPVGRETQYF	TGTGCCAGCAGCGGTCCGGTTGGACGAGAGACCCAGTACTTC
TRBV29-1	.	TRBJ1-2	TRBD1	CSGVAGGGGYTF	TGCAGCGGGGTGGCAGGGGGCGGTGGCTACACCTTC
TRBV7-3	.	TRBJ2-5	TRBD2	CASSVLATIGQETQYF	TGTGCCAGCAGCGTACTAGCGACAATAGGTCAAGAGACCCAGTACTTC
TRBV29-1	.	TRBJ2-2	.	CSLGAGELFF	TGCAGCTTGGGGGCCGGGGAGCTGTTTTTT
TRBV15	many	TRBJ2-2	.	CATSAGQLNTGELFF	TGTGCCACCAGCGCAGGACAGCTTAACACCGGGGAGCTGTTTTTT
TRBV20-1	.	TRBJ2-7	TRBD2	CSAGGLAGVKEQYF	TGCAGTGCTGGGGGACTAGCGGGAGTTAAGGAGCAGTACTTC
TRBV7-2	once	TRBJ1-5	.	CASSLRGKPQHF	TGTGCCAGCAGCTTGCGGGGGAAGCCCCAGCATTTT
TRBV2	.	TRBJ1-6	.	CASSEERGASSPLHF	TGTGCCAGCAGTGAAGAACGGGGGGCAAGTTCACCCCTCCACTTT
TRBV6-1	.	TRBJ1-4	.	CASSVTGKGYF	TGTGCCAGCAGTGTTACTGGTAAGGGGTATTTT
TRBV20-1	many	TRBJ1-5	.	CSASPGTGNQPQHF	TGCAGTGCTAGCCCAGGGACGGGGAATCAGCCCCAGCATTTT